The next 17 T cell receptor beta chains were all read from a single sample in a study of cytomegalovirus exposure and HLA in healthy donors. Primers for the PCR totalled 60 Vbeta and 13 Jbeta. Libraries were prepared by immunoSEQ multiplex PCR; TCRdb keeps only in-frame clonotypes and omits some of them. The sample features about 46,000 clones, with 0.9% to 1.2% in its top ten. The sequencing sample was made of PBMCs. Receptors were obtained from a woman aged 40-49 years in good health and CMV-seronegative.

CDR3 sequence reads: CASSVVPSGSTGELFF. The CDR3 DNA sequence: TGTGCCAGCAGCGTAGTTCCTAGCGGGAGCACCGGGGAGCTGTTTTTT. The V call is TRBV9, the J call TRBJ2-2; 10 bases agree with TRBD2. Germline trimming cut 0 bases from V and 4 bases from J; bases unmatched to any gene: 3. Germline values: CDR1 SGDLS, CDR2 YYNGEE. This CDR3 is built from 16 residues.

The chain is built from TRBV27 and TRBJ2-5, with a weak D call TRBD2 (6 bases). This CDR3 is built from 13 residues. Per the germline V gene, CDR1 is MNHEY and CDR2 is SMNVEV (reference sequence). V was clipped by 6 bases and J by 2 bases, with 10 bases between them. CDR3 sequence: CASRPGGQETQYF. Here the CDR3 DNA reads TGTGCCAGCAGACCCGGGGGACAAGAGACCCAGTACTTC.

This chain links TRBV4-3 with TRBJ1-4; 7 positions agree with TRBD1. Trimming at V came to 0 bases and at J to 16 bases, leaving 14 bases not matched to a gene. Germline CDR1 LGHNA, CDR2 YSLEER. The CDR3 extends over 15 amino acids. This CDR3 is CASSQDRGTATPSFF. DNA of the CDR3: TGCGCCAGCAGCCAAGATCGAGGGACAGCTACTCCGTCGTTTTTT.

The chain has TRBV7-2 and TRBJ2-7; 9 nucleotides line up with TRBD1. The CDR3 runs 14 residues. Per the germline V gene, CDR1 is SGHTA and CDR2 is FQGNSA. Unmatched junction bases numbered 5, after V lost 5 bases and J lost 3 bases. The chain's CDR3 is CASSLQGANYEQYF. CDR3 in DNA: TGTGCCAGCAGCCTACAGGGGGCGAACTACGAGCAGTACTTC.

The chain couples TRBV29-1 to TRBJ2-5; tentatively, D is TRBD2 (6 bases). Per germline, CDR1 SQVTM and CDR2 ANQGSEA. Trimming removed 6 bases from V and 5 bases from J, with 16 bases in between. The CDR3 length is 13 residues. CDR3 coding DNA: TGCAGCGTCAACCGAGGGGCGGGGGAGACCCAGTACTTC. Translation gives CSVNRGAGETQYF.

The V call is TRBV18, the J call TRBJ2-1; 7 bases map to TRBD2. The CDR3 contains 15 residues. After removal of 1 base from V and 2 bases from J, the junction contained 2 bases not matched to a gene. Germline lookup yields CDR1 KGHSH and CDR2 LQKENI. The CDR3 bases are TGTGCCAGCTCACCACTAGCGGGTCCCTACAATGAGCAGTTCTTC. The encoded protein is CASSPLAGPYNEQFF.

The chain combines TRBV19 with TRBJ2-7; D unresolved. The V end was cut by 5 bases, the J end by 0 bases, with 8 bases between. Per germline, CDR1 LNHDA and CDR2 SQIVND (reference sequence). The CDR3 spans 13 residues. CDR3 DNA sequence: TGTGCCAGTAGTGGCGGTGTCTCCTACGAGCAGTACTTC. Protein sequence: CASSGGVSYEQYF.

This chain links TRBV7-9 with TRBJ1-2, with 8 positions matching TRBD1. The CDR3 has 14 amino acids. V lost 3 bases, J lost 7 bases, and 7 bases stayed unmatched. From germline, CDR1 is SEHNR and CDR2 FQNEAQ (reference sequence). CDR3: CASSLADRAGGYTF. CDR3 coding DNA: TGTGCCAGCAGCTTGGCGGACAGGGCGGGTGGCTACACCTTC.

The chain has TRBV4-3 and TRBJ2-7, with TRBD2 as a possible D gene (5 bases). This CDR3 is built from 13 residues. In germline, CDR1 is LGHNA, CDR2 YSLEER. Trimming left V 4 bases short and J 3 bases short, with 10 bases between. CDR3 sequence: CASSPSRGYEQYF. The CDR3 DNA reads TGCGCCAGCAGCCCCTCACGGGGCTACGAGCAGTACTTC.

The chain employs TRBV2 and TRBJ1-2, with a tentative D call TRBD1 (5 bases). CDR3 length: 13 amino acids. CDR1 and CDR2 from the germline V gene are SNHLY and FYNNEI. Trimming pared 6 bases from V and 5 bases from J, leaving 13 bases between. This CDR3 is CASRPGLEYGYTF. The CDR3 region has the DNA TGTGCCAGCAGGCCGGGACTGGAGTATGGCTACACCTTC.

As regards this clone: Compared with germline, one end of the junction differs, possibly owing to a read error. V and J are TRBV10-3 and TRBJ1-1; TRBD1 is a possible D gene (6 bases). Per germline, CDR1 ENHRY and CDR2 SYGVKD. CDR3 length equals 14 residues. CDR3 protein: CAISETGLNTEDFF. The CDR3 nucleotides read TGTGCCATCAGTGAGACAGGGCTGAACACTGAAGATTTCTTT.

The rearrangement links TRBV6-6 to TRBJ2-3, with TRBD2 as a possible D gene (5 bases). The CDR3 runs to 13 residues. Trimming cost V 9 bases and J 3 bases, with 13 bases left between them. Germline lookup yields CDR1 MNHNY and CDR2 SVGAGI (reference sequence). This CDR3 is CASRGRTTDTQYF. In DNA, the CDR3 is TGTGCCAGTAGAGGGCGCACGACAGATACGCAGTATTTT.

This rearrangement joins TRBV6-1 to TRBJ2-1; D is possibly TRBD1 (6 bases). The CDR3 consists of 18 residues. Between the trimmed V and J ends, which lost 0 bases and 5 bases, there was a span of 20 bases. Germline V lookup: CDR1 MNHNS, CDR2 SASEGT. The CDR3 DNA is TGTGCCAGCAGTGAAGCCGGGACAACCGTCCCTCTAAACAATGAGCAGTTCTTC. This codes for CASSEAGTTVPLNNEQFF.

The V call is TRBV19, the J call TRBJ1-3; 7 positions agree with TRBD1. Germline V gives CDR1 LNHDA, CDR2 SQIVND (reference sequence). The trim removed 3 bases at V and 4 bases at J, leaving 3 bases unmatched. The CDR3 covers 14 residues. The CDR3 DNA is TGTGCCAGTAGTATGGGGACAGCAGGAAACACCATATATTTT. This sequence encodes CASSMGTAGNTIYF.

V is TRBV9 and J is TRBJ2-1, with D perhaps matching TRBD2 (6 bases). Trimming pared 3 bases from V and 4 bases from J, leaving 14 bases between. Germline loops: CDR1 SGDLS, CDR2 YYNGEE. CDR3 length: 15 residues. The DNA of the CDR3 is TGTGCCAGCAGCGATCCCTTCCGGGAGTACAATGAGCAGTTCTTC. Its translation is CASSDPFREYNEQFF.

V usage is TRBV4-1 and J usage is TRBJ2-3; TRBD2 matches at 7 bases. Germline-derived CDR1 and CDR2 are MGHRA and YSYEKL. The CDR3 length is 16 residues. V was clipped by 3 bases and J by 4 bases; unmatched bases: 10. For the CDR3, the DNA is TGCGCCAGCAGCCATGGGGGGGGTCCCGTGGCAGATACGCAGTATTTT. Amino acid sequence: CASSHGGGPVADTQYF.

The CDR3 region is CASGGGQGGSETQYF. The CDR3 DNA sequence: TGTGCCAGCGGTGGGGGGCAGGGGGGATCGGAGACCCAGTACTTC. The chain is built from TRBV9 and TRBJ2-5, with a weak D call TRBD1 (7 bases). The CDR3 is 15 amino acids. Germline CDR1 SGDLS, CDR2 YYNGEE. Trimming stripped 7 bases from V and 5 bases from J, with 21 bases between.